This is a list of T cell receptor beta chains from one sample in a study of T-cell memory formation after mild COVID-19. In TCRdb, the 5' RACE reads were re-called with MiXCR into one record per CDR3 protein. The sample contains 470,000 or so distinct CDR3 sequences, more than 15% of which appear only once. The sequenced sample consisted of PBMCs or a T cell subset sorted from them (not recorded which). Receptor source: a man aged 18 to 35 who had mild COVID-19 (a few samples of this study predate the infection). Cell type and time point are not known. The CDR3 runs from the conserved cysteine through the conserved F or W.

v_call cdr3_aa
TRBV7-2 CASSRMSSYEQYF
TRBV20-1 CSAGSRQSNQPQHF
TRBV4-3 CASSHPGYAYNEQFF
TRBV20-1 CSAARVSLHNEQFF
TRBV5-1 CASILGQGRNTEAFF
TRBV6-2/TRBV6-3 CASSYGGTVPYGYTF
TRBV29-1 CSATGTGNEKLFF
TRBV7-2 CASSSKSGLSTDTQYF
TRBV19 CATWTGGAGYGYTF
TRBV5-1 CASSRAFQETQYF
TRBV3-1 CASSQARDTGELFF
TRBV6-5 CASTGPSGTQYF
TRBV7-2 CASSLLGDLYTF
TRBV4-1 CASSQAGKGNQPQHF
TRBV11-2 CASSLRTGSETQYF
TRBV19 CASTSDRGYNSPLHF
TRBV5-1 CASSSGLVASYEQYF
TRBV27 CASSPPPGSDTQYF
TRBV23-1 CASSRRPRDTIYF
TRBV24-1 CATSDRRDRSSNYGYTF
TRBV3-1 CASSPGDTRIQYF
TRBV9 CASSVEGGRTQYF
TRBV7-8 CASSPILFEAFF
TRBV4-1 CASSQASQYTGVLQYF
TRBV6-5 CASRDRDRGNTGELFF
TRBV5-1 CASSLDHQEKLFF
TRBV15 CATSKEGSDETQYF
TRBV12-3/TRBV12-4 CASSTTSLYEQYF
TRBV15 CATSRDHSSGGSSTDTQYF
TRBV3-1 CASSRGQPPEAFF
TRBV7-2 CASSSGPAYNEQFF
TRBV4-3 CASSQDLSQGEQYF
TRBV12-3/TRBV12-4 CASSWTRTEAFF
TRBV5-1 CASSSETYEQYF
TRBV30 CAWAGQEGTEAFF
TRBV29-1 CTAFRGGTGELFF
TRBV20-1 CSACRTGFQETQYF
TRBV9 CASSPHRASSHMNTEAFF
TRBV6-6 CASSLGGLGAGETQYF
TRBV20-1 CSVPGQGNYGYTF
TRBV5-1 CASSPRGGNRELFF
TRBV7-9 CAAGGSPDTQYF